The entry below gives a single TCR beta chain sequence along with its context. This sample stems from a study of OX40 agonist ivuxolimab in advanced cancers. About the research overall: People in dose escalation had one of these cancers: hepatocellular carcinoma, melanoma, renal cell or head and neck cancer.

Germline-derived CDR1 and CDR2 are LNHNV and YYDKDF (reference sequence). This CDR3 is built from 15 residues. Trimming stripped 1 base from V and 4 bases from J, with 13 bases between. Measured with immunoSEQ multiplex PCR; TCRdb has only the in-frame clones, and not every one. The sample includes around 90,000 clones, about 91% of them seen just once. The TCR originated in an adult with an advanced solid tumor such as melanoma, head and neck, liver or kidney cancer. The chain joins TRBV15 to TRBJ1-1; D is perhaps TRBD1 (5 bases). Here the sequenced sample was CD4+ or CD8+ T cells sorted from blood, taken in a trial of the OX40 agonist ivuxolimab. The CDR3 reads CATSRGGAGGTEAFF. In DNA form, the CDR3 reads TGTGCCACCAGCAGAGGCGGGGCGGGGGGCACTGAAGCTTTCTTT.